This paragraph reports one TCR beta chain. What it binds is unknown. The data are from a study of early T cells in non-severe SARS-CoV-2 infection. On the study more broadly: Unpaired chains resulted from sequencing bulk RNA of unsorted whole blood. Broader study findings: The VDJdb matching leaned toward anti-spike CD8 responses and overlooked private and CD4 specificities.

Researchers tagged individual cDNA molecules with unique molecular identifiers. Each CDR3 protein is one row after TCRdb ran MiXCR on the 5' RACE reads. The sample has roughly 58,000 distinct CDR3 sequences; 11% are singletons. J gave up 1 base and V 6 bases, and 3 bases lay outside the gene matches. The CDR3 is 14 residues long. This receptor was obtained from an adult who was a healthcare worker with PCR-confirmed SARS-CoV-2 infection or an uninfected control (not recorded which). Material for sequencing was whole blood. This chain connects TRBV12-3 or TRBV12-4 to TRBJ1-5, with 7 nucleotides matching TRBD1. CDR3 sequence reads: CASRTGVSNQPQHF. The CDR3, as DNA: TGTGCCAGCAGAACAGGGGTGAGCAATCAGCCCCAGCATTTT.